This paragraph covers one T cell receptor (beta chain) sequence. The antigen remains unidentified. CDR1 SEHNR and CDR2 FQNEAQ come from the germline V gene (reference sequence). V dropped 5 bases and J dropped 2 bases, with 13 bases sitting between them. The CDR3 totals 14 residues. A single heparinised draw of roughly 110 mL on average was taken per donor. The sample is drawn from a study of beta chain features in type 1 diabetes. Whole-study results and caveats: Fewer junction insertions and more nucleotide deletions appeared in type 1 diabetes patients. It was possible that PCR favored shorter templates, equally so in patients and controls.

Expressed TCRB transcripts were sequenced after all isolated RNA was converted to cDNA. Data came from immunoSEQ multiplex PCR; TCRdb stores just in-frame clones and leaves some out. The sample shows some 150,000 clones, over 8% of them seen only once. V and J are TRBV7-9 and TRBJ2-7, with D maybe TRBD1 (6 bases). The sequencing sample was made of central memory CD4+ T cells from blood. This TCR came from a woman aged 40 to 49 in good health. CDR3 nucleotides: TGTGCCAGCAGCCCCAGACAGGTTCCCTACGAGCAGTACTTC. Its protein is CASSPRQVPYEQYF.